The TCR beta chain under discussion was sequenced for a study of graft-versus-host responses after intestinal transplantation. Overall study: Recipients across the board were started on anti-thymocyte globulin induction, then kept on tacrolimus and steroids for about 3 years.

On this clone: Its specificity is not known.

TCRdb's table, derived via immunoSEQ multiplex PCR, lists solely in-frame clones and lacks some. The sample lists roughly 120,000 clones, more than 85% occurring once. The length of the CDR3 is 12 residues. Germline CDR1 and CDR2: ENHRY and SYGVKD. Trimming removed 4 bases from V and 3 bases from J, with 7 bases in between. The gene calls are TRBV10-3 and TRBJ2-7; a weak D match, TRBD1 (6 bases). This TCR was sampled from a human donor who was the organ donor for an intestinal transplant. The material sequenced was unstimulated CD8+ T cells sorted from spleen or lymph node cells, taken before transplant. The CDR3 DNA follows: TGTGCCATCAGTGGGACAGACTACGAGCAGTACTTC. This sequence encodes CAISGTDYEQYF.